This T cell receptor beta chain derives from a study of blood T cells in healthy people across ages (dated by TCRdb to the mid-2010s). About the study as a whole: In model experiments, roughly one uniquely barcoded TCR beta cDNA molecule per two T cells was captured by template switching. Using deep sequencing normalized with unique cDNA molecular identifiers, the study measured how TCR beta repertoire diversity changes with age. Donors were grouped into four age groups: young (average roughly 15 years), middle-aged (39), aged (around 62) and long-lived (less than 85). To avoid experimental bias, donors of different ages were randomly spread across the sequencing lanes. For two donors (one aged 18 to 29 and one aged 80 or older), the study analyzed two additional independent replicas of 1 million unique cDNA reads from the same blood draw. Here is what the overall study found, with its caveats: Compared with the aged group, more naive CD4+ T cells, fewer expanded clones and increased TCR diversity were shown by the long-lived group, suggesting age selection. Estimates of total diversity based on one million sequenced T cells were considered lower bounds and underestimates. Because profiling used bulk unsorted PBMCs, naive and antigen-experienced compartments could not be compared conclusively. As age increased, observed TCR beta diversity per million T cells dropped in a roughly linear way, and a significant reduction was already evident by age about 40. Because donor CMV infection status was unknown, age-related changes in expanded clonotypes were potentially confounded. Observed TCR beta diversity correlated strongly with the percentage of naive T cells measured by flow cytometry.

Details on this clonotype: Which antigen it targets is not known. No base quality values were provided; no much bigger clone lies one nucleotide off.

Libraries were constructed by 5' RACE. Sequenced using an Illumina HiSeq 2500. A second about 6 to 11 cycle PCR used a sample-barcoded 5' primer and a J-beta primer mix. Each TCR beta cDNA molecule received a unique molecular identifier from a template-switch 5' adaptor carrying 12 random nucleotides. At least 3 million CDR3-containing paired-end reads were obtained from each sample. All of the RNA was converted into first-strand cDNA using the Mint cDNA synthesis kit, with a TRBC-specific oligonucleotide serving as the primer. After uracil-DNA glycosylase treatment, a first 18-cycle PCR used universal primers M1SS and BC2_uni_R on all cDNA. The paper's processing steps were these. Each sample was normalized by randomly selecting 1 million high-quality reads, each carrying a distinct molecular identifier. Reads with shared molecular identifiers were discarded instead of being binned into consensus sequences. MiTCR, run with a Q25 quality threshold and the strictest error-elimination algorithm, handled CDR3 identification, clonotype clustering and error correction. A nonparametric unseen species model using Euler transformation provided a lower-bound estimate of total TCR beta diversity. The raw public data were reprocessed by TCRdb itself: fastp quality trimming at Q25, MiXCR clonotype calling, in-frame beta chains only. Entries that share a CDR3 protein sequence are merged under the most common genes and DNA. These V and J calls are TCRdb output, not the study's own analysis. The sample profile shows under 2 million distinct CDR3 sequences; almost 35% of them were found once. Of the sample, over 9% is held by the ten largest clones.

CDR1 and CDR2, looked up from the germline V gene (reference sequence), are DFQATT and SNEGSKA. The CDR3 holds 14 amino acids from the cysteine to the phenylalanine. The only DNA kept is the CDR3, 42 bases in frame from the first base. The germline V and J ends show losses of 3 bases and 2 bases respectively, and no gene match explains 3 bases of the junction. Systemically healthy Caucasian individuals from Russia, about 38 in total and aged about 6 to 90 years, were included as donors. Each donor gave roughly 11 milliliters of peripheral blood, drawn into EDTA-treated Vacutainer tubes. PBMCs were isolated by Ficoll-Paque density-gradient centrifugation, with at least 6 million obtained per sample. Total RNA was extracted from PBMCs with Trizol reagent, with at least 6 micrograms obtained per sample. Naive CD45RAhigh/CD27high T cell percentages were measured by flow cytometry on a PBMC aliquot from every donor.

Recombination joined TRBV20-1 with TRBJ2-1; 8 central bases correspond to TRBD2. Sequences were obtained from blood. The clonotype comes from a woman in her 30s in good health. The CDR3 region: CSARASGPYNEQFF. The nucleotide sequence reads as follows: TGCAGTGCTAGGGCTAGCGGGCCCTACAATGAGCAGTTCTTC.